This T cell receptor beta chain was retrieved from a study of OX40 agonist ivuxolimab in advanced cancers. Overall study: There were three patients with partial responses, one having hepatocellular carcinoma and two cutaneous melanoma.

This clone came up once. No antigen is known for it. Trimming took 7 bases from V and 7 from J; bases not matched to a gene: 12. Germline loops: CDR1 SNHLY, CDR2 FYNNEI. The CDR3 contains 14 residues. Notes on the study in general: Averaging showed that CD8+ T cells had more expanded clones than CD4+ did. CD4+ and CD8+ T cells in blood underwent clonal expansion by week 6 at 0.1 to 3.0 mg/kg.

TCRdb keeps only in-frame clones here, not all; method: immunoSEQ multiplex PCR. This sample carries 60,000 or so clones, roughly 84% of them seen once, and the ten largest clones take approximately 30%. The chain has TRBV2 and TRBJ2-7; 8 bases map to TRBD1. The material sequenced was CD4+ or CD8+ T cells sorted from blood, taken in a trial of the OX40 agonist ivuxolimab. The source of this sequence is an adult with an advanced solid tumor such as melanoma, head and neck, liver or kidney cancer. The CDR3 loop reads CASTRQGSAREQYF. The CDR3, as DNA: TGTGCCAGCACCAGACAGGGGTCTGCAAGGGAGCAGTACTTC.